A selection of T cell receptor beta chains follows, all from one sample in a study of persistence of HIV-infected CD4 T cells. Clones were sequenced by immunoSEQ multiplex PCR, and TCRdb holds only the in-frame ones, with some missing. The data show about 9,200 clones, 82% seen once. Antigens of these TCRs are unknown. The starting material was CD4+ T cells sorted from PBMCs after approximately 20-hour stimulation, obtained from a patient who received antiretroviral therapy. Receptors were obtained from an adult woman with HIV who was CMV-seropositive. Each CDR3 is given with its conserved first and last residue. Each record gives: clone size, D gene, J gene, V gene, CDR3 DNA, CDR3 protein. A D gene is named only where the DNA matches it firmly. The size of a clone is reported for some rows only, either as once, few or many, or as a class for expanded clones.

size: once
D: -
J: TRBJ2-7
V: TRBV6-2/TRBV6-3
DNA: TGTGCCAGCAGTTACAACCCTAAGAACCGAGGGGACGAGCAGTACTTC
CDR3: CASSYNPKNRGDEQYF

size: -
D: -
J: TRBJ1-2
V: TRBV20-1
DNA: TGCAGTGCTAGTGTGGGGCTCTATGGCTACACCTTC
CDR3: CSASVGLYGYTF

size: -
D: -
J: TRBJ1-1
V: TRBV6-2/TRBV6-3
DNA: TGTGCCAGCAGTTACTCCGGCAGATCGAACACTGAAGCTTTCTTT
CDR3: CASSYSGRSNTEAFF

size: -
D: -
J: TRBJ1-1
V: TRBV14
DNA: TGTGCCAGCAGTTTCGTCCCGGACACTGAAGCTTTCTTT
CDR3: CASSFVPDTEAFF

size: -
D: -
J: TRBJ1-2
V: TRBV28
DNA: TGTGCCAGCGAAACTAATCTTGGCTACACCTTC
CDR3: CASETNLGYTF

size: -
D: TRBD1
J: TRBJ1-6
V: TRBV27
DNA: TGTGCCAGCAGAACCTTACCAGGGGGCGTTAGGAATTCACCCCTCCACTTT
CDR3: CASRTLPGGVRNSPLHF

size: -
D: -
J: TRBJ1-1
V: TRBV19
DNA: TGTGCCAGTAGTATGTCTAGGGTTGGGAACACTGAAGCTTTCTTT
CDR3: CASSMSRVGNTEAFF

size: -
D: TRBD1
J: TRBJ1-5
V: TRBV5-6
DNA: TGTGCCAGCAGCTTTGCCGGGACAGCAGATCAGCCCCAGCATTTT
CDR3: CASSFAGTADQPQHF

size: -
D: -
J: TRBJ1-6
V: TRBV2
DNA: TGTGCCAGCAGTCAAGCTAACACGTGGTCACCCCTCCACTTT
CDR3: CASSQANTWSPLHF

size: -
D: -
J: TRBJ1-4
V: TRBV4-3
DNA: TGCGCCAGCAGCCAAGGGTCGGGAGGAGGCGAAAAACTGTTTTTT
CDR3: CASSQGSGGGEKLFF

size: once
D: -
J: TRBJ1-2
V: TRBV3-1/TRBV3-2
DNA: TGTGCCAGCAGCCAAGAGAAGATGGGCTACACCTTC
CDR3: CASSQEKMGYTF

size: -
D: -
J: TRBJ2-3
V: TRBV5-1
DNA: TGCGCCAGCAGCTTGGGTGGCAGCACAGATACGCAGTATTTT
CDR3: CASSLGGSTDTQYF

size: -
D: TRBD1
J: TRBJ1-1
V: TRBV6-5
DNA: TGTGCCAGCACCTTAATGGGAGGGGGCAGCACTGAAGCTTTCTTT
CDR3: CASTLMGGGSTEAFF

size: -
D: -
J: TRBJ2-5
V: TRBV4-1
DNA: TGCGCCAGCAGCCAAGGGGCAGAGCAAGAGACCCAGTACTTC
CDR3: CASSQGAEQETQYF

size: -
D: TRBD1
J: TRBJ2-2
V: TRBV7-9
DNA: TGTGCCAGCAGCCCACCGACAGGGATGTCGGCCGGGGAGCTGTTTTTT
CDR3: CASSPPTGMSAGELFF

size: -
D: TRBD2
J: TRBJ2-6
V: TRBV19
DNA: TGTGCCAGTATTGGAGGGCTAGCGGGAGGTGGGGCCAACGTCCTGACTTTC
CDR3: CASIGGLAGGGANVLTF

size: once
D: TRBD1
J: TRBJ1-2
V: TRBV4-1
DNA: TGCGCCAGCAGCCACCACGGACAGGCCAGAGGCTACACCTTC
CDR3: CASSHHGQARGYTF

size: -
D: TRBD1
J: TRBJ2-3
V: TRBV29-1
DNA: TGCAGCGTTGTGACAGGGCCTAGCACAGATACGCAGTATTTT
CDR3: CSVVTGPSTDTQYF

size: -
D: TRBD1
J: TRBJ2-5
V: TRBV30
DNA: TGTGCCTGGAGTTGGGAGACAGGGCGCGAGACCCAGTACTTC
CDR3: CAWSWETGRETQYF

size: -
D: TRBD2
J: TRBJ2-3
V: TRBV7-2
DNA: TGTGCCAGCAGCTTAGCCGGGGGCGGGGGGGCCGGTACGCAGTATTTT
CDR3: CASSLAGGGGAGTQYF

size: -
D: TRBD1
J: TRBJ2-2
V: TRBV27
DNA: TGTGCCAGCAGTTTTGGACAGGGGAACACCGGGGAGCTGTTTTTT
CDR3: CASSFGQGNTGELFF

size: -
D: TRBD1
J: TRBJ1-2
V: TRBV5-1
DNA: TGCGCCAGCAGCTTGGACAGGGGACAAGGGGGCTACACCTTC
CDR3: CASSLDRGQGGYTF

size: -
D: -
J: TRBJ2-2
V: TRBV5-1
DNA: TGCGCCAGCAGCCTAGCAAAAAGGAGGGAGCTGTTTTTT
CDR3: CASSLAKRRELFF

size: -
D: -
J: TRBJ1-1
V: TRBV28
DNA: TGTGCCAGCAGGGACACTGAAGCTTTCTTT
CDR3: CASRDTEAFF

size: -
D: -
J: TRBJ1-5
V: TRBV18
DNA: TGTGCCAGCTCACGTGGGAAAGAGGGGGGCTGGGGTCAGCCCCAGCATTTT
CDR3: CASSRGKEGGWGQPQHF

size: -
D: -
J: TRBJ1-2
V: TRBV28
DNA: TGTGCCAGCAGTTTCCCCCAAAGCGTGAGGAAGGATGGCTACACCTTC
CDR3: CASSFPQSVRKDGYTF

size: -
D: -
J: TRBJ1-1
V: TRBV3-1/TRBV3-2
DNA: TGTGCCAGCAGCCAATTCAGGACGACCGAAGCTTTCTTT
CDR3: CASSQFRTTEAFF

size: few
D: TRBD1
J: TRBJ2-1
V: TRBV29-1
DNA: TGCAGCGTTGAAGCCCTAGGACAGGGAAGGGCTGAGCAGTTCTTC
CDR3: CSVEALGQGRAEQFF

size: -
D: -
J: TRBJ2-7
V: TRBV10-2
DNA: TGCGCCAGCAGTCTCAGGTCCTTGCTCGGCGAGCAGTACTTC
CDR3: CASSLRSLLGEQYF

size: -
D: TRBD1
J: TRBJ1-3
V: TRBV7-9
DNA: TGTGCCAGCAGCCAGAACAGGGGATCGGGAAACACCATATATTTT
CDR3: CASSQNRGSGNTIYF

size: once
D: -
J: TRBJ2-7
V: TRBV5-1
DNA: TGCGCCAGCAGCCTGCCCTTGGCGGGACAGATCGAGCAGTACTTC
CDR3: CASSLPLAGQIEQYF